These T cell receptor beta chains were read from a single sample in a study of T cells in localized non-small cell lung cancer. Sequencing used immunoSEQ multiplex PCR; TCRdb keeps in-frame clones, though not all of them. The table has 1,700 or so clones, roughly 23% seen once. Specimen: lung tumor tissue, collected before any cancer treatment. The receptors originated from a male donor at least 60 years old with stage II lung adenocarcinoma. Both conserved end residues are part of each CDR3. D genes are given only for firm matches. Size is omitted from some rows. Given values are once, few, many or a class for expanded clones.

D gene: .; J gene: TRBJ2-2; clone size: few; V gene: TRBV6-8; CDR3 DNA: TGTGCCTCCCACGCGGAGCAGACGGGCACCGGGGAGCTGTTTTTT; CDR3 protein: CASHAEQTGTGELFF
D gene: .; J gene: TRBJ1-1; clone size: few; V gene: TRBV6-8; CDR3 DNA: TGTGCCAGCAGTGGATGGGAGTTAGGGGACACTGAAGCTTTCTTT; CDR3 protein: CASSGWELGDTEAFF
D gene: .; J gene: TRBJ1-1; clone size: .; V gene: TRBV6-8; CDR3 DNA: TGTGCCAGCAGTGACAGGCCGAACACTGAAGCTTTCTTT; CDR3 protein: CASSDRPNTEAFF
D gene: TRBD1; J gene: TRBJ1-1; clone size: few; V gene: TRBV6-8; CDR3 DNA: TGTGCCAGCAGTTTACAGGGGTATATTACTGAAGCTTTCTTT; CDR3 protein: CASSLQGYITEAFF
D gene: .; J gene: TRBJ2-3; clone size: few; V gene: TRBV7-6; CDR3 DNA: TGTGCCAGCAGCTTATTGGGGAGTGGGGCAGATACGCAGTATTTT; CDR3 protein: CASSLLGSGADTQYF
D gene: TRBD2; J gene: TRBJ2-1; clone size: .; V gene: TRBV11-3; CDR3 DNA: TGTGCCAGCAGCGCGTCGAGAGGGACTAGGATCTACAATGAGCAGTTCTTC; CDR3 protein: CASSASRGTRIYNEQFF
D gene: TRBD1; J gene: TRBJ2-7; clone size: .; V gene: TRBV29-1; CDR3 DNA: TGCAGCGTTTTAACAGGGGGCTTCGAGCAGTACTTC; CDR3 protein: CSVLTGGFEQYF
D gene: TRBD2; J gene: TRBJ2-5; clone size: .; V gene: TRBV15; CDR3 DNA: TGTGCCACCAGCTTTAGGGCTAGCGGGGGTGAGACCCAGTACTTC; CDR3 protein: CATSFRASGGETQYF
D gene: TRBD1; J gene: TRBJ1-1; clone size: medium-sized; V gene: TRBV11-3; CDR3 DNA: TGTGCCAGCAGCATAGACCCTACACAGGGGATGAACACTGAAGCTTTCTTT; CDR3 protein: CASSIDPTQGMNTEAFF
D gene: .; J gene: TRBJ1-6; clone size: .; V gene: TRBV6-8; CDR3 DNA: TGTGCCAGCAGTCGCCAGCGTAATTCACCCCTCCACTTT; CDR3 protein: CASSRQRNSPLHF
D gene: .; J gene: TRBJ2-5; clone size: .; V gene: TRBV18; CDR3 DNA: TGTGCCAGCTCACCAAGGTGGCAGGACGTCCGGGAGACCCAGTACTTC; CDR3 protein: CASSPRWQDVRETQYF
D gene: .; J gene: TRBJ2-7; clone size: .; V gene: TRBV9; CDR3 DNA: TGTGCCAGCAGACAGGGTTCCTACGAGCAGTACTTC; CDR3 protein: CASRQGSYEQYF
D gene: TRBD2; J gene: TRBJ2-5; clone size: once; V gene: TRBV12-5; CDR3 DNA: TGTGCTAGTGGTCGCGGAAGGGCGGGAGGAGAGACCCAGTACTTC; CDR3 protein: CASGRGRAGGETQYF
D gene: TRBD2; J gene: TRBJ2-1; clone size: .; V gene: TRBV4-1; CDR3 DNA: TGCGCCAGCAGCCGAAAGACTAGCGGGGGGGCCTTGTATGAGCAGTTCTTC; CDR3 protein: CASSRKTSGGALYEQFF
D gene: .; J gene: TRBJ2-2; clone size: few; V gene: TRBV11-3; CDR3 DNA: TGTGCCAGCAGCTTGGAACAGCTCAGCAGAACCGGGGAGCTGTTTTTT; CDR3 protein: CASSLEQLSRTGELFF
D gene: .; J gene: TRBJ1-1; clone size: few; V gene: TRBV9; CDR3 DNA: TGTGCCAGCAGCGTAGATTCCATGAACACTGAAGCTTTCTTT; CDR3 protein: CASSVDSMNTEAFF
D gene: .; J gene: TRBJ2-2; clone size: .; V gene: TRBV9; CDR3 DNA: TGTGCCAGCAGCTTTGGGACCGGGGAGCTGTTTTTT; CDR3 protein: CASSFGTGELFF
D gene: TRBD1; J gene: TRBJ1-6; clone size: .; V gene: TRBV23-1; CDR3 DNA: TGCGCCAGCAGCCAACAGGGGGCAGACTATTCACCCCTCCACTTT; CDR3 protein: CASSQQGADYSPLHF
D gene: .; J gene: TRBJ1-6; clone size: .; V gene: TRBV30; CDR3 DNA: TGTGCCTGGAGTGTACGGAGGGTCTATAATTCACCCCTCCACTTT; CDR3 protein: CAWSVRRVYNSPLHF
D gene: .; J gene: TRBJ2-7; clone size: .; V gene: TRBV5-1; CDR3 DNA: TGCGCCAGCAGCTTGGCGGCGGGCCCCTTTTACGAGCAGTACTTC; CDR3 protein: CASSLAAGPFYEQYF
D gene: .; J gene: TRBJ2-3; clone size: few; V gene: TRBV11-3; CDR3 DNA: TGTGCCAGCAGCCCGGGACCGGGGCAGGGTACGCAGTATTTT; CDR3 protein: CASSPGPGQGTQYF
D gene: .; J gene: TRBJ2-1; clone size: .; V gene: TRBV7-1; CDR3 DNA: TGTGCCAGCAGCTTTGGCGGGGGCGATGAGCAGTTCTTC; CDR3 protein: CASSFGGGDEQFF